Reported below is one T cell receptor beta chain. This sample was taken from a study of shared clonotypes between healthy human individuals. The test was conducted at deep level. Produced via immunoSEQ multiplex PCR; TCRdb's table is partial and in-frame only. Here the sample spans 2 million to 2.5 million clones, around 93% being singletons. The origin of this receptor is a man aged 18 to 30 in good health. Some clones in this sample may be carry-over from other donors' samples. The specimen was naive CD4+ T cells from PBMCs. Documented subset: CD45RA+ positively selected.

The CDR3 DNA follows: TGTGCCAGCAGTATTTCGGGAGGTATCCAAGAGACCCAGTACTTC. As protein: CASSISGGIQETQYF. This rearrangement joins TRBV6-5 to TRBJ2-5, with TRBD2 matching over 7 bases. This CDR3 has 15 amino acids. Germline CDR1 is MNHEY and CDR2 is SVGAGI. Germline trimming cut 5 bases from V and 1 base from J; bases unmatched to any gene: 7.